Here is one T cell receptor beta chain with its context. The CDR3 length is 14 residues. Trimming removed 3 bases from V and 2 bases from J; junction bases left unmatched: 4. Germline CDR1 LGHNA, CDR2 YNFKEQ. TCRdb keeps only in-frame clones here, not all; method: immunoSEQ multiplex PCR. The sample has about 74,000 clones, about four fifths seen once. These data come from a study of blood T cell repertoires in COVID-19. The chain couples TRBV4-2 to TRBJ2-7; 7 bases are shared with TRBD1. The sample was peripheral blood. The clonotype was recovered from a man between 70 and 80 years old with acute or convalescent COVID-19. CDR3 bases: TGTGCCAGCAGCCACCCCGGGACAGCCTACGAGCAGTACTTC. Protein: CASSHPGTAYEQYF.